This TCR beta chain was recorded in a study of technical replicates of blood from several donors. Generated by immunoSEQ multiplex PCR, the TCRdb table keeps only in-frame clones and is missing some. The data contain fewer than 20,000 clones, about 79% of them singletons. CDR1 is SGDLS, CDR2 YYNGEE, per germline. The V and J ends lost 3 bases and 8 bases, in that order; junction bases with no gene match: 1. The CDR3 loop spans 13 amino acids. Only a few counts were recorded for this clone. What was sequenced was PBMCs. This chain connects TRBV9 to TRBJ2-1; 11 nucleotides match TRBD1. The TCR was taken from a human donor in good health. Some clones in this sample may be carry-over from other donors' samples. CDR3 coding DNA: TGTGCCAGCAGCGGGACAGGGGGCGATGAGCAGTTCTTC. This translates into CASSGTGGDEQFF.